The 14 T cell receptor beta chains listed next were all sequenced from one sample in a study of shared clonotypes between healthy human individuals. Profiling relied on immunoSEQ multiplex PCR, and the TCRdb table lists in-frame clones only, not all of them. The table has about 500,000 clones, 70% to 80% seen once; the top ten hold about 12%. The material sequenced was PBMCs. The receptors were sampled from a woman between 40 and 55 years old in good health. Some clones in this sample may be carry-over from other donors' samples.

The V and J genes are TRBV2 and TRBJ1-2; 9 bases map to TRBD1. V was pared by 5 bases and J by 2 bases, with 9 bases of the junction left unmatched. Germline CDR1 is SNHLY and CDR2 is FYNNEI. This CDR3 has 16 amino acids. The CDR3 nucleotides read TGTGCCAGCAGTAGAACTAGGACAGGGGAAAACTATGGCTACACCTTC. Translating it yields CASSRTRTGENYGYTF.

A word on this clone: An end of the junction does not agree with germline; a read error may underlie this. The chain uses TRBV4-1 and TRBJ2-5; D gene uncertain. Germline lookup yields CDR1 MGHRA and CDR2 YSYEKL. This CDR3 is 14 amino acids long. The CDR3 here is CASSQDINSSIKHF. The CDR3 DNA reads as TGCGCCAGCAGCCAAGACATTAACTCCTCCATTAAACACTTC.

This chain links TRBV28 with TRBJ2-7, with a possible D match to TRBD1 (5 bases). The germline V gene has CDR1 MDHEN and CDR2 SYDVKM. V dropped 8 bases and J dropped 0 bases, with 17 bases sitting between them. The CDR3 runs 15 residues. CDR3 protein: CASSNSDMSSYEQYF. The CDR3 region has the DNA TGTGCCAGCTCCAACTCGGACATGAGCTCCTACGAGCAGTACTTC.

The chain combines TRBV15 with TRBJ1-2; 8 bases align to TRBD1. The CDR3 sequence is 16 residues long. The V segment lost 5 bases and the J segment 4 bases; nucleotides outside the gene matches: 12. Germline lookup yields CDR1 LNHNV and CDR2 YYDKDF (reference sequence). The CDR3 is CATSLTRPGTGYGYTF. In nucleotides, the CDR3 is TGTGCCACCAGCCTGACACGTCCCGGGACAGGCTATGGCTACACCTTC.

This clone was seen a few times. The rearrangement links TRBV6-5 to TRBJ2-7, with a weak D call TRBD1 (6 bases). The V gene's germline CDR1 is MNHEY and CDR2 SVGAGI. This CDR3 has 14 amino acids. V lost 6 bases and J 3 bases, leaving 15 bases between the germline ends. Here the CDR3 DNA reads TGTGCCAGCAGCTCATCCTGGACAGACTACGAGCAGTACTTC. Protein sequence: CASSSSWTDYEQYF.

The CDR3 protein is CASSLSSYEQYF. The CDR3 bases are TGTGCCAGCAGTTTATCCTCCTACGAGCAGTACTTC. This rearrangement joins TRBV6-5 to TRBJ2-7; D uncertain. The CDR3 spans 12 residues. Germline CDR1 is MNHEY and CDR2 is SVGAGI. V lost 4 bases and J 0 bases, leaving 4 bases between the germline ends.

About this clone: This sequence is one base from a far larger clone and is likely a read error. The same CDR3 can be traced to other DNA sequences in this sample. The genes are TRBV7-9 and TRBJ2-5; 11 nucleotides match TRBD2. The CDR3 is 14 amino acids. The V gene's germline CDR1 is SEHNR and CDR2 FQNEAQ (reference sequence). V was clipped by 5 bases and J by 4 bases; unmatched bases: 3. The CDR3 sequence is CASSPGLAGETQYF. The CDR3 nucleotides are TGTGCCAGCAGCCCCGGACTAGCGGGAGAGACCCAGTACTTC.

Note on this clone: A far larger clone is only one base removed, so a read error is likely. This chain uses TRBV6-5 with TRBJ2-7; possibly TRBD1 or TRBD2 for D (6 bases each). There are 14 residues in the CDR3. Germline V gives CDR1 MNHEY, CDR2 SVGAGI. CDR3 DNA: TGTGCCAGCAGTTACTCGCAGGGGACTTACGAGCGGTACTTC. This encodes CASSYSQGTYERYF.

The CDR3 coding sequence is TGCGCCAGCAGCCGGAGATCGGGGGCACAAGAGACCCAGTACTTC. This encodes CASSRRSGAQETQYF. This sequence joins TRBV5-1 and TRBJ2-5, with D perhaps TRBD1 or TRBD2 (6 bases each). The germline gives CDR1 SGHRS, CDR2 YFSETQ. Trimming cost V 4 bases and J 2 bases, with 15 bases left between them. The CDR3 is 15 residues long.

This clone was counted a few times. A much larger clone is a single base away; this may be a read error. The rearrangement uses TRBV6-1 and TRBJ2-7, with D possibly matching TRBD1 (6 bases). The ends were cut back, 5 bases at V and 2 bases at J, with 16 bases in the middle. The germline V gene has CDR1 MNHNS and CDR2 SASEGT. This CDR3 has 15 residues. Here the CDR3 DNA reads TGTGCCAGCAGTATACGACGGGACAAGACCTACGAGCAGTACTTC. Protein: CASSIRRDKTYEQYF.

This clone was observed once. The chain recombines TRBV9 with TRBJ1-1; D perhaps matches TRBD1 (6 bases). The CDR3 consists of 14 residues. V gave up 2 bases and J gave up 4 bases, with 12 bases separating them. Germline-derived CDR1 and CDR2 are SGDLS and YYNGEE. CDR3 residues: CASSVSLGGTEAFF. In DNA form, the CDR3 reads TGTGCCAGCAGCGTCTCCCTAGGGGGCACTGAAGCTTTCTTT. The full variable domain, its missing parts supplied by reference TRBV9 and TRBJ1-1, is DSGVTQTPKHLITATGQRVTLRCSPRSGDLSVYWYQQSLDQGLQFLIQYYNGEERAKGNILERFSAQQFPDLHSELNLSSLELGDSALYFCASSVSLGGTEAFFGQGTRLTVV.

The chain joins TRBV30 to TRBJ2-5; 7 bases match TRBD2. Near its end, the DNA agrees better with TRBJ2-7, so the J call may be wrong. The CDR3 totals 13 residues. Germline CDR1 is GTSNPN and CDR2 is SVGIG (reference sequence). CDR3 sequence reads: CAWGAGLENEQYF. CDR3 coding DNA: TGTGCCTGGGGAGCGGGATTGGAGAACGAGCAGTACTTC.

The chain is built from TRBV7-6 and TRBJ2-1, with D perhaps matching TRBD2 (6 bases). The germline gives CDR1 SGHVS, CDR2 FNYEAQ. V was trimmed by 5 bases and J by 7 bases, leaving 15 bases between them. CDR3 size: 14 residues. The CDR3 DNA reads TGTGCCAGCAGCCCCCCGGGTAGCGGAAATGAGCAGTTCTTC. It is translated as CASSPPGSGNEQFF.

This clone appeared a few times. A far bigger clonotype differs at one base, so this is likely a read error. The genes are TRBV7-9 and TRBJ2-5; TRBD2 agrees at 8 bases. The tail of the sequence fits TRBJ2-7 better, so the J call may be wrong. The CDR3 loop spans 15 amino acids. CDR1 SEHNR and CDR2 FQNEAQ come from the germline V gene (reference sequence). The DNA of the CDR3 is TGTGCCAGCGGCCCCCGTGGAGCGGGAGAGGTCGAGCAGTACTTC. It yields the protein CASGPRGAGEVEQYF.